This T cell receptor (beta chain) was captured by sequencing in a study of blood T cell repertoires in COVID-19. Background on the study: COVID-19 samples from acute and convalescent phases originated in the United States, Italy and Spain. PBMCs, B-cell-depleted T cells, or T cells were the source of the cDNA or gDNA that made up the material.

Per the original data handling: Scientists estimated how many nucleated cells there were by amplifying reference gene primers. Generated by immunoSEQ multiplex PCR, the TCRdb table keeps only in-frame clones and is missing some. V and J calls and clone size are copied from that table; D and trimming were computed from the DNA. This table has around 86,000 clones, around four fifths appearing once. This clone was detected a few times. This CDR3 spans 16 amino acids. Per germline, CDR1 SGHRS and CDR2 YFSETQ. The V end lost 4 bases, the J end lost 3 bases, and 18 bases lay between the germline ends. This TCR derives from a human donor in a cohort sampled during active COVID-19. Sequenced input: peripheral blood. This chain connects TRBV5-1 to TRBJ2-3; the D gene is possibly TRBD2 (5 bases). CDR3 coding DNA: TGCGCCAGCAGCACCCTAGGCATTGGAGGTACAGATACGCAGTATTTT. Translated: CASSTLGIGGTDTQYF.